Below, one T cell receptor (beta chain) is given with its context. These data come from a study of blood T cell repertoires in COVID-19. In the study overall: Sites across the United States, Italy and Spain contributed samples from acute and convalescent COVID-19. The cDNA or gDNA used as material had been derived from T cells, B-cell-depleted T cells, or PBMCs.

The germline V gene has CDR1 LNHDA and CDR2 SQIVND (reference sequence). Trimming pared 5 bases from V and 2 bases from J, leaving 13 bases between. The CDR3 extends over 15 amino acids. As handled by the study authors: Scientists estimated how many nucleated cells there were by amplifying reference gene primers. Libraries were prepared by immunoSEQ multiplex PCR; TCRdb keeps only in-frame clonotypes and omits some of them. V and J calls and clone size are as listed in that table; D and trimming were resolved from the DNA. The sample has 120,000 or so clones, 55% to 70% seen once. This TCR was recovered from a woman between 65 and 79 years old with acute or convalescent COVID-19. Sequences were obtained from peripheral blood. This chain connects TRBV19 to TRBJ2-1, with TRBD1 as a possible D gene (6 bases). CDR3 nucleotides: TGTGCCAGTAGTGTTGGGCCAGGGGCCTACAATGAGCAGTTCTTC. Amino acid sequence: CASSVGPGAYNEQFF.